This record looks at one T cell receptor beta chain sequence and its context. The sample comes from a study of T cell responses to AZD1222 COVID-19 vaccine. CDR1 and CDR2 from the germline V gene are MNHEY and SMNVEV (reference sequence). The J segment lost 5 bases and the V segment lost 6 bases, leaving 10 bases of the junction unmatched. The CDR3 consists of 14 residues. Method: immunoSEQ multiplex PCR; TCRdb's copy keeps in-frame clones and lacks some. The table records 90,000 to 150,000 clones, around 90% of them present only once. The V gene is TRBV27, the J gene TRBJ2-7; 7 positions match TRBD2. The material was peripheral blood, obtained 28 days after the second dose of the MenACWY control vaccine. This clonotype was sampled from an adult who received the MenACWY meningococcal vaccine as a control. The CDR3 DNA follows: TGTGCCAGCAGCCTCGGACTAGGGTCCCACGAGCAGTACTTC. It translates to CASSLGLGSHEQYF.